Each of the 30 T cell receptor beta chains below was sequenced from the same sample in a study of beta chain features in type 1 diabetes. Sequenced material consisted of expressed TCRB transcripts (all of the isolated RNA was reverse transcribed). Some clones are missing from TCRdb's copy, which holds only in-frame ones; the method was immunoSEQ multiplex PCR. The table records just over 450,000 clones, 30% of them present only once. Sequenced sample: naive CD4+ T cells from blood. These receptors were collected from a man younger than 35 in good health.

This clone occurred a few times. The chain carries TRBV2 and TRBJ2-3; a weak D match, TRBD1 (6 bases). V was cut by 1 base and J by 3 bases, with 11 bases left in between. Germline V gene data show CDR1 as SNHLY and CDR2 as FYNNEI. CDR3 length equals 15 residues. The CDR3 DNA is TGTGCCAGCAGTGAAGATGGACAGATAACAGATACGCAGTATTTT. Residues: CASSEDGQITDTQYF.

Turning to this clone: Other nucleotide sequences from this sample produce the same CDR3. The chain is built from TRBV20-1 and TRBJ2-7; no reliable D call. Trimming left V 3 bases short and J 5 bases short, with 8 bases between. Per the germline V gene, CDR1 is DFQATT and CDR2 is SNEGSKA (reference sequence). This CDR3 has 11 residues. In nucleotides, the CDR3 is TGCAGTGCTAGGAGGACGGACGAGCAGTACTTC. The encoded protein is CSARRTDEQYF.

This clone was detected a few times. The CDR3 protein is CAWSAGGGGYGYTF. In DNA, the CDR3 is TGTGCCTGGAGCGCAGGGGGAGGAGGTTATGGCTACACCTTC. The chain is built from TRBV30 and TRBJ1-2, with 7 bases fitting TRBD1. The germline gives CDR1 GTSNPN, CDR2 SVGIG (reference sequence). With V trimmed by 3 bases and J by 5 bases, 9 bases remained unmatched. This CDR3 is built from 14 residues.

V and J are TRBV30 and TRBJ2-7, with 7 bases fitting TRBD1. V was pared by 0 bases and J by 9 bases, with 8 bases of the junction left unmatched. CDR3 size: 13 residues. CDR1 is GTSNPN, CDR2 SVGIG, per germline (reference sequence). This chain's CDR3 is CAWSVGGRGRQYF. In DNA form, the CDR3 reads TGTGCCTGGAGTGTAGGGGGCAGGGGCAGGCAGTACTTC.

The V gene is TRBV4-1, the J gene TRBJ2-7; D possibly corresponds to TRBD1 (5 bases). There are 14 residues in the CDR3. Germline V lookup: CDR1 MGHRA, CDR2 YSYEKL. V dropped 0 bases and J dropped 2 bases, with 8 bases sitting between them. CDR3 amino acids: CASSQDDRPYEQYF. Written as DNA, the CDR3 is TGCGCCAGCAGCCAAGATGACAGACCCTACGAGCAGTACTTC.

The CDR3 DNA reads as TGCAGCGGATGGTGGGCCGGATCCTACAATGAGCAGTTCTTC. This sequence encodes CSGWWAGSYNEQFF. The chain recombines TRBV29-1 with TRBJ2-1; D call uncertain. There are 14 residues in the CDR3. Trimming shortened V by 7 bases and J by 1 base, and 14 bases separated the two germline ends. In germline, CDR1 is SQVTM, CDR2 ANQGSEA.

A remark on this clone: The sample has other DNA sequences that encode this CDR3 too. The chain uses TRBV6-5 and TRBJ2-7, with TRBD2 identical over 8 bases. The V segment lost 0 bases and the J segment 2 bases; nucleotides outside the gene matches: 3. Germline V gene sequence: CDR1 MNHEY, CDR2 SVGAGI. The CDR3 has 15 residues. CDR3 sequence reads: CASSYSPGGPYEQYF. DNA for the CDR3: TGTGCCAGCAGTTACTCGCCGGGAGGGCCCTACGAGCAGTACTTC.

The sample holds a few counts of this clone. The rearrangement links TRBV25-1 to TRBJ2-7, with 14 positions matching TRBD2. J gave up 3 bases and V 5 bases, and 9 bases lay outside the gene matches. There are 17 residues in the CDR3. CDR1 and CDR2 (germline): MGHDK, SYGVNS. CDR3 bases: TGTGCCAGCAGTTCTCACCGGACTAGCGGGAGGTTCTACGAGCAGTACTTC. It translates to CASSSHRTSGRFYEQYF.

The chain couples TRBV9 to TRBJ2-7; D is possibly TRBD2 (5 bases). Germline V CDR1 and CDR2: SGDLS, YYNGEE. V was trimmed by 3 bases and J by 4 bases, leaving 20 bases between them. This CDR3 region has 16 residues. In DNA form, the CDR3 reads TGTGCCAGCAGCGCCTCTGGCCGACTACGAATTTACGAGCAGTACTTC. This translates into CASSASGRLRIYEQYF.

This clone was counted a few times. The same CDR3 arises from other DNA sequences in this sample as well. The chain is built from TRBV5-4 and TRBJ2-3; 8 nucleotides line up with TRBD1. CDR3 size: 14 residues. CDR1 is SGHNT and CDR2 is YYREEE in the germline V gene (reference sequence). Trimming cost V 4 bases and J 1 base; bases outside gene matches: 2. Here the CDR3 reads CASSLDRGTDTQYF. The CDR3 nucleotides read TGTGCCAGCAGCCTGGACAGGGGCACAGATACGCAGTATTTT.

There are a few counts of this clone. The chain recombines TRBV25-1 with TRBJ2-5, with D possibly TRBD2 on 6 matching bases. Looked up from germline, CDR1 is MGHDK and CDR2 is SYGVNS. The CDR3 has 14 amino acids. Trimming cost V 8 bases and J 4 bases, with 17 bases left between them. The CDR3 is CASLGHMGGETQYF. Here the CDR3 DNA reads TGTGCCAGCCTGGGCCACATGGGGGGAGAGACCCAGTACTTC.

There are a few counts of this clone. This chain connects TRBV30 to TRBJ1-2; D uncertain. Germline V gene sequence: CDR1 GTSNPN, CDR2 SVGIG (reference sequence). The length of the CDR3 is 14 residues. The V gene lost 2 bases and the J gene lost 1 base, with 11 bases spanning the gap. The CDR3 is CAWSPTPHNYGYTF. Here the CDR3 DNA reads TGTGCCTGGAGTCCCACACCTCATAACTATGGCTACACCTTC.

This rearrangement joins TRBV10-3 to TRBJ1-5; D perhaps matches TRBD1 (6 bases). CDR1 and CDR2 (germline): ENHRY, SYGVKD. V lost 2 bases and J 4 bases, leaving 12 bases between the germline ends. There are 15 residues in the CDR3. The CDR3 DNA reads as TGTGCCATCAGTGAGCAGGGGACAATTAATCAGCCCCAGCATTTT. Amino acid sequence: CAISEQGTINQPQHF.

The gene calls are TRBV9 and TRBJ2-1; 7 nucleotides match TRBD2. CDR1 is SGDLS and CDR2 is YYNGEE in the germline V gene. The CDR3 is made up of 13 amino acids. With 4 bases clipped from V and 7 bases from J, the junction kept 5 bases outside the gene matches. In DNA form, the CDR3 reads TGTGCCAGCAGCCAGGCGGGGGATAATGAGCAGTTCTTC. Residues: CASSQAGDNEQFF.

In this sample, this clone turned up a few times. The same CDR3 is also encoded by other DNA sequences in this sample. The CDR3 DNA reads TGTGCCAGCAGCCAAGACAATAACTATGGCTACACCTTC. It is translated as CASSQDNNYGYTF. The chain is built from TRBV14 and TRBJ1-2; D is undetermined. This CDR3 has 13 amino acids. CDR1 SGHDN and CDR2 FVKESK come from the germline V gene. The V gene lost 0 bases and the J gene lost 1 base, with 3 bases spanning the gap.

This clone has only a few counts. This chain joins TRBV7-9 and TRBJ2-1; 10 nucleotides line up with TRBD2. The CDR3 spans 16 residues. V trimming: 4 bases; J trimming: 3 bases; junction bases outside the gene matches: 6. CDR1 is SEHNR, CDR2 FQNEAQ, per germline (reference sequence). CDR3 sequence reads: CASSSSLAGLYNEQFF. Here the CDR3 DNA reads TGTGCCAGCAGCTCCTCACTAGCGGGACTCTACAATGAGCAGTTCTTC.

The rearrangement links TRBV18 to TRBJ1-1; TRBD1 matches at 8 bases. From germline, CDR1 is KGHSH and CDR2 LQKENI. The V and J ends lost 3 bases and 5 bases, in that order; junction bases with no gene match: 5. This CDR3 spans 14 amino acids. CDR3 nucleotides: TGTGCCAGCTCACCGACAGGGGCGGGAACTGAAGCTTTCTTT. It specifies CASSPTGAGTEAFF.

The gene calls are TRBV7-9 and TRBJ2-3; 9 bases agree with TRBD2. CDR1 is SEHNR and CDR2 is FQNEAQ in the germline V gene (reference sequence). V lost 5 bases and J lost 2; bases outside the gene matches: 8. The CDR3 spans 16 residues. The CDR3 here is CASSTRTSAYTDTQYF. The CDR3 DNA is TGTGCCAGCAGCACCCGGACTAGCGCCTACACAGATACGCAGTATTTT.

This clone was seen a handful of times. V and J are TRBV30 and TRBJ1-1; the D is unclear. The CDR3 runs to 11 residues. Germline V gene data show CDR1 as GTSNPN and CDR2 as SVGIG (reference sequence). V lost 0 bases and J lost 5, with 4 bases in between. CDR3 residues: CAWSVLTEAFF. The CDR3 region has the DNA TGTGCCTGGAGTGTACTAACTGAAGCTTTCTTT.

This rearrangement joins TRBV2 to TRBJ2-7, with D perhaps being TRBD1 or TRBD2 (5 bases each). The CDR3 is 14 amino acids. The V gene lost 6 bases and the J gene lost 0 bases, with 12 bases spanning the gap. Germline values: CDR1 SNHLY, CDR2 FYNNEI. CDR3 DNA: TGTGCCAGCAGGGGGACGGCGAGCTCCTACGAGCAGTACTTC. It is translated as CASRGTASSYEQYF. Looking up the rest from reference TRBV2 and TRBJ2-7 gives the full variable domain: EPEVTQTPSHQVTQMGQEVILRCVPISNHLYFYWYRQILGQKVEFLVSFYNNEISEKSEIFDDQFSVERPDGSNFTLKIRSTKLEDSAMYFCASRGTASSYEQYFGPGTRLTVT.

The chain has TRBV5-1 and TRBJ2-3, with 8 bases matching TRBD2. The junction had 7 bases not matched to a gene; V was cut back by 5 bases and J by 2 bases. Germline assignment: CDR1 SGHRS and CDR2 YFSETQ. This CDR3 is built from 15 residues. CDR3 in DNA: TGCGCCAGCAGTCGAGCGGGAGACCTCACAGATACGCAGTATTTT. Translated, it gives CASSRAGDLTDTQYF.

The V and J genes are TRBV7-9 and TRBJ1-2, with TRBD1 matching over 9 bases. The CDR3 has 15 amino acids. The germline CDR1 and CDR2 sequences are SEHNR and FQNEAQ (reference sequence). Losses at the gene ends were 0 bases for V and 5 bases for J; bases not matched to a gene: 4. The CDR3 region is CASSLAQGASYGYTF. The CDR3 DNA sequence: TGTGCCAGCAGCTTAGCACAGGGGGCCTCTTATGGCTACACCTTC.

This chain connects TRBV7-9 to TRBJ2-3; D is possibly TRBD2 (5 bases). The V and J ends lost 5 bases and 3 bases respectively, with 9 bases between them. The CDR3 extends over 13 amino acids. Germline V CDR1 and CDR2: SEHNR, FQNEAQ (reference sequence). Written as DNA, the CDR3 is TGTGCCAGCAGCCGGACTGGGACAGATACGCAGTATTTT. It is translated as CASSRTGTDTQYF.

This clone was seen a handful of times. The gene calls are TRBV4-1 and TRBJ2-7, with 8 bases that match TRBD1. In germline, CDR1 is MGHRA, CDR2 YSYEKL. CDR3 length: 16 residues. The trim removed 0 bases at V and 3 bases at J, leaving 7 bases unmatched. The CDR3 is CASSQDTDRAIYEQYF. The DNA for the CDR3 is TGCGCCAGCAGCCAAGACACGGACAGGGCAATCTACGAGCAGTACTTC.

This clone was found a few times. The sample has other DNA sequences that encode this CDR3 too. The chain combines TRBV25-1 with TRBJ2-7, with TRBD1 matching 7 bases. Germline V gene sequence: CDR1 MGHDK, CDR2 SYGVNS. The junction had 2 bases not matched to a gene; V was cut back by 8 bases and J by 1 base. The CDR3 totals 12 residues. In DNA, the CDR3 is TGTGCCAGCCGACAGGGATCCTACGAGCAGTACTTC. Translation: CASRQGSYEQYF.

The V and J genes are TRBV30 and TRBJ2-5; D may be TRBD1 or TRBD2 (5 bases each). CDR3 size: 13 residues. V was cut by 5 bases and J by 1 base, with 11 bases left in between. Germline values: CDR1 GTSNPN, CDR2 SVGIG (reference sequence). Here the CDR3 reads CAWEGRAQETQYF. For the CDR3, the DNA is TGTGCCTGGGAGGGACGGGCCCAAGAGACCCAGTACTTC.

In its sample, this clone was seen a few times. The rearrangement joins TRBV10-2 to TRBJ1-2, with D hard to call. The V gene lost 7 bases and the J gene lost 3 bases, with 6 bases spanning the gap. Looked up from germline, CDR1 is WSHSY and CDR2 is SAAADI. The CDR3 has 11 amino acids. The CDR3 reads CASMSDYGYTF. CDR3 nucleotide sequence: TGCGCCAGCATGTCGGACTATGGCTACACCTTC.

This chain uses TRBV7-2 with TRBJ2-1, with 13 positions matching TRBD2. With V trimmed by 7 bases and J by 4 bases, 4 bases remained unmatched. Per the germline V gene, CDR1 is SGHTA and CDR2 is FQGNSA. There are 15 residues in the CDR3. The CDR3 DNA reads TGTGCCAGCACCACGACTAGCGGGGGGTACAATGAGCAGTTCTTC. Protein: CASTTTSGGYNEQFF.

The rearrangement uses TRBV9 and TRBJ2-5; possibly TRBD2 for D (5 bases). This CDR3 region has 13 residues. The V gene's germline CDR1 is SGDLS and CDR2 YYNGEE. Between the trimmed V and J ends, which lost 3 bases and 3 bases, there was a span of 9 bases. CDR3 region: CASSAGIKETQYF. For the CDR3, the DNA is TGTGCCAGCAGCGCGGGGATTAAAGAGACCCAGTACTTC. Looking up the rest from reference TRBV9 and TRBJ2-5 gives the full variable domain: DSGVTQTPKHLITATGQRVTLRCSPRSGDLSVYWYQQSLDQGLQFLIQYYNGEERAKGNILERFSAQQFPDLHSELNLSSLELGDSALYFCASSAGIKETQYFGPGTRLLVL.

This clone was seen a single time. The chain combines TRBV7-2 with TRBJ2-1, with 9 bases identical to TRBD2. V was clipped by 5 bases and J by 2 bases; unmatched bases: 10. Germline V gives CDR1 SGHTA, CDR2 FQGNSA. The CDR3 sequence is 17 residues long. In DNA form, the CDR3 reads TGTGCCAGCAGCCTTTCTCTAGCGGGACCACCCTACAATGAGCAGTTCTTC. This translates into CASSLSLAGPPYNEQFF.